A single sample gave rise to the 20 T cell receptor beta chains below, sequenced in a study of OX40 agonist ivuxolimab in advanced cancers. Receptors were amplified or captured by the immunoSEQ multiplex PCR assay. Not all clones reach the TCRdb copy of this immuneACCESS table, which keeps in-frame sequences only. Checked studies attribute under half of the gap to unresolved V genes and leave the rest unexplained. The sample table lists about 20,000 clones, 77% of them with a count of one. The leading ten clones occupy about 15% of the sample. This specimen consisted of CD4+ or CD8+ T cells sorted from blood, obtained in a trial of the OX40 agonist ivuxolimab. All receptors derive from an adult with an advanced solid tumor such as melanoma, head and neck, liver or kidney cancer.

The chain combines TRBV30 with TRBJ1-1; possibly TRBD1 for D (5 bases). The CDR3 has 14 residues. The V and J ends lost 4 bases and 1 base respectively, with 13 bases between them. Germline V CDR1 and CDR2: GTSNPN, SVGIG (reference sequence). The CDR3 DNA follows: TGTGCCTGGACCCTCGGACACGGGAACACTGAAGCTTTCTTT. It codes for CAWTLGHGNTEAFF.

The chain recombines TRBV2 with TRBJ2-5; D is undetermined. This CDR3 is built from 14 residues. Germline CDR1 reads SNHLY; CDR2 reads FYNNEI. The germline V and J ends were trimmed by 4 bases and 5 bases, with 14 bases remaining between them. The DNA for the CDR3 is TGTGCCAGCAGTGGGACGGATCAAGCGGAGACCCAGTACTTC. Amino acids: CASSGTDQAETQYF.

Concerning this clone itself: One end of the junction is discordant with germline, which a read error may explain. The gene calls are TRBV7-9 and TRBJ1-6; D unresolved. The CDR3 loop spans 14 amino acids. Germline CDR1 is SEHNR and CDR2 is FQNEAQ (reference sequence). CDR3 bases: TGTGCCAGCACCCGGGTAGGGAAGAATTCGCCCCTCCACTTT. Its protein is CASTRVGKNSPLHF.

V gene TRBV6-5 combines with J gene TRBJ2-5; 7 bases match TRBD2. The J call could be wrong; TRBJ2-7 is a better fit for the DNA end. CDR1 is MNHEY and CDR2 is SVGAGI in the germline V gene. The CDR3 has 12 amino acids. The CDR3 loop reads CASSYGGGEQYF. DNA for the CDR3: TGTGCCAGCAGTTACGGCGGGGGCGAGCAGTACTTC.

The genes are TRBV19 and TRBJ2-2; a possible D gene is TRBD1 (6 bases). Germline-derived CDR1 and CDR2 are LNHDA and SQIVND (reference sequence). CDR3 length: 15 residues. Trimming stripped 4 bases from V and 7 bases from J, with 16 bases between. DNA for the CDR3: TGTGCCAGTAGTAATTGGCAGGGGAAGGGCGGGGAGCTGTTTTTT. It encodes CASSNWQGKGGELFF.

The chain joins TRBV9 to TRBJ1-1; D perhaps matches TRBD1 (5 bases). CDR3 length equals 13 residues. Trimming stripped 3 bases from V and 8 bases from J, with 14 bases between. Per the germline V gene, CDR1 is SGDLS and CDR2 is YYNGEE. The CDR3, as DNA: TGTGCCAGCAGCGAATCGACAGAGGCCGAAGCTTTCTTT. Its protein is CASSESTEAEAFF.

This clone is categorized as medium-sized. The chain uses TRBV19 and TRBJ2-7; 9 positions match TRBD2. In germline, CDR1 is LNHDA, CDR2 SQIVND (reference sequence). The CDR3 loop spans 14 amino acids. V lost 6 bases to trimming and J lost 3 bases; unmatched junction nucleotides: 6. In DNA, the CDR3 is TGTGCCAGTAGGCTAGCGGGGTTAGACTACGAGCAGTACTTC. This codes for CASRLAGLDYEQYF.

This chain joins TRBV7-8 and TRBJ2-5; 11 bases fit TRBD2. After removal of 5 bases from V and 2 bases from J, the junction contained 4 bases not matched to a gene. CDR1 SGHVS and CDR2 FQNEAQ come from the germline V gene. The CDR3 is 15 amino acids. CDR3 nucleotide sequence: TGTGCCAGCAGCCAGACTAGCGGGAAGCAAGAGACCCAGTACTTC. Its translation: CASSQTSGKQETQYF.

In its sample, this clone was seen once. The chain combines TRBV25-1 with TRBJ2-7; no definite D call. Per germline, CDR1 MGHDK and CDR2 SYGVNS. Trimming shortened V by 6 bases and J by 0 bases, and 9 bases separated the two germline ends. The CDR3 runs 13 residues. CDR3 DNA: TGTGCCAGCAGAGGCGACATCTCCTACGAGCAGTACTTC. It codes for CASRGDISYEQYF.

This clone is deemed medium-sized. The rearrangement uses TRBV27 and TRBJ2-3; D remains ambiguous. CDR1 MNHEY and CDR2 SMNVEV come from the germline V gene (reference sequence). Trimming left V 8 bases short and J 4 bases short, with 13 bases between. The CDR3 sequence is 13 residues long. CDR3 nucleotide sequence: TGTGCCAGCTCAATTAGTCGGCCAGATACGCAGTATTTT. This encodes CASSISRPDTQYF.

The chain couples TRBV2 to TRBJ2-1; D is possibly TRBD2 (5 bases). Germline V gene lookup returns CDR1 SNHLY and CDR2 FYNNEI. V was pared by 2 bases and J by 3 bases, with 8 bases between. The length of the CDR3 is 14 residues. The CDR3 DNA reads as TGTGCCAGCAGTGAAACGGGATTCTACAATGAGCAGTTCTTC. Amino acids: CASSETGFYNEQFF.

V and J are TRBV12-5 and TRBJ1-1; D is uncertain. Germline V CDR1 and CDR2: LGHNT, FRNRAP. Trimming took off 1 base at V and 4 bases at J, with 7 bases between the two ends. The CDR3 covers 13 residues. The CDR3 DNA reads TGTGCTAGTGGTTTGGGCCAAGCCACTGAAGCTTTCTTT. The encoded protein is CASGLGQATEAFF.

The V call is TRBV7-8, the J call TRBJ1-5; 7 bases map to TRBD1. Germline V gives CDR1 SGHVS, CDR2 FQNEAQ. CDR3 length: 16 amino acids. V lost 0 bases and J lost 6; bases outside the gene matches: 8. CDR3: CASSLADTGAPQPQHF. The CDR3, as DNA: TGTGCCAGCAGCTTAGCGGATACAGGGGCTCCTCAGCCCCAGCATTTT.

The V and J genes are TRBV7-9 and TRBJ1-5, with D tentatively TRBD1 (5 bases). Trimming left V 4 bases short and J 0 bases short, with 10 bases between. The CDR3 is made up of 15 amino acids. CDR1 is SEHNR and CDR2 is FQNEAQ in the germline V gene (reference sequence). CDR3 region: CASSSSDISNQPQHF. Written as DNA, the CDR3 is TGTGCCAGCAGCTCATCGGACATTAGCAATCAGCCCCAGCATTTT.

The chain has TRBV5-6 and TRBJ2-5; 10 bases are a match to TRBD2. The J segment lost 2 bases and the V segment lost 2 bases, leaving 12 bases of the junction unmatched. CDR1 and CDR2 from the germline V gene are SGHDT and YYEEEE. The CDR3 totals 18 residues. The CDR3: CASSFGPSGGSGQETQYF. CDR3 in DNA: TGTGCCAGCAGCTTTGGCCCTAGCGGGGGTTCTGGGCAAGAGACCCAGTACTTC.

V is TRBV4-2 and J is TRBJ2-2, with D possibly TRBD2 on 7 matching bases. CDR1 and CDR2 (germline): LGHNA, YNFKEQ. This CDR3 has 18 amino acids. V dropped 2 bases and J dropped 5 bases, with 21 bases sitting between them. CDR3 DNA: TGTGCCAGCAGCCAACCCCCCTCTTGGGGGGGCCGAACCGGGGAGCTGTTTTTT. Protein sequence: CASSQPPSWGGRTGELFF.

This chain uses TRBV6-5 with TRBJ2-7; no clear D gene. Germline V gives CDR1 MNHEY, CDR2 SVGAGI. V shed 7 bases and J shed 3 bases, with 7 bases lying between them. The CDR3 runs to 11 residues. The CDR3 sequence is CASTGFYEQYF. Here the CDR3 DNA reads TGTGCCAGCACCGGGTTCTACGAGCAGTACTTC.

This clone was detected only once. The chain has TRBV9 and TRBJ1-1; 9 nucleotides match TRBD1. The CDR3 length is 15 residues. V was pared by 3 bases and J by 0 bases, with 3 bases of the junction left unmatched. Germline CDR1 reads SGDLS; CDR2 reads YYNGEE. CDR3 amino acids: CASSADRGLNTEAFF. The CDR3 nucleotides read TGTGCCAGCAGCGCGGACAGGGGATTGAACACTGAAGCTTTCTTT.

The chain recombines TRBV4-3 with TRBJ2-1; 11 bases fit TRBD2. V trimming: 0 bases; J trimming: 4 bases; junction bases outside the gene matches: 8. The CDR3 runs to 18 residues. The germline CDR1 and CDR2 sequences are LGHNA and YSLEER. CDR3 DNA: TGCGCCAGCAGCCAAGATCCAGCCGGGACTAGCGGTTACAATGAGCAGTTCTTC. Translated: CASSQDPAGTSGYNEQFF.

CDR3 nucleotide sequence: TGTGCCAGCAGTCCACCAGGGGGCAATCAGCCCCAGCATTTT. It is translated as CASSPPGGNQPQHF. V is TRBV6-1 and J is TRBJ1-5; D may be TRBD1 (6 bases). The CDR3 runs 14 residues. V was trimmed by 5 bases and J by 2 bases, leaving 10 bases between them. Per germline, CDR1 MNHNS and CDR2 SASEGT.